What follows are 14 T cell receptor beta chains derived from one specimen sequenced in a study of T cell responses to AZD1222 COVID-19 vaccine. Sequencing used immunoSEQ multiplex PCR; TCRdb keeps in-frame clones, though not all of them. The table has 110,000 or so clones, approximately 90% seen once. The sequencing here drew on peripheral blood, taken 28 days after the second AZD1222 dose. All receptors come from an adult who received the AZD1222 COVID-19 vaccine.

DNA for the CDR3: TGTGCCAGTAGGAATCCGGGACAGGGATACGAGCAGTACTTC. Protein sequence: CASRNPGQGYEQYF. The chain carries TRBV19 and TRBJ2-7, with 9 bases fitting TRBD1. Trimming removed 6 bases from V and 4 bases from J; junction bases left unmatched: 7. CDR3 length: 14 residues. Germline loops: CDR1 LNHDA, CDR2 SQIVND (reference sequence).

J is TRBJ1-6 and V is TRBV9, with a tentative D call TRBD1 (5 bases). Trimming removed 3 bases from V and 5 bases from J, with 12 bases in between. Per germline, CDR1 SGDLS and CDR2 YYNGEE. The CDR3 is 15 amino acids. CDR3 DNA sequence: TGTGCCAGCAGCGCAGGGACCGCCGATAATTCACCCCTCCACTTT. Translating gives CASSAGTADNSPLHF.

The chain recombines TRBV19 with TRBJ2-3; 12 bases are a match to TRBD2. Germline loops: CDR1 LNHDA, CDR2 SQIVND (reference sequence). The trim removed 5 bases at V and 4 bases at J, leaving 4 bases unmatched. The CDR3 runs to 15 residues. CDR3 DNA: TGTGCCAGTAGTGGACTAGCGGGAATATCAGATACGCAGTATTTT. Its protein product is CASSGLAGISDTQYF.

The chain is built from TRBV6-5 and TRBJ1-1; D gene uncertain. The V end was cut by 1 base, the J end by 1 base, with 4 bases between. The CDR3 has 13 residues. Germline values: CDR1 MNHEY, CDR2 SVGAGI. The CDR3 loop is CASSYWKNTEAFF. CDR3 bases: TGTGCCAGCAGTTACTGGAAGAACACTGAAGCTTTCTTT.

The chain joins TRBV3-1 (or the pseudogene TRBV3-2) to TRBJ2-1, with D hard to call. Trimming took off 4 bases at V and 4 bases at J, with 2 bases between the two ends. The CDR3 has 11 residues. Germline CDR1 and CDR2: LGHDT and YNNKEL (reference sequence). This CDR3 reads CASSLYNEQFF. In DNA form, the CDR3 reads TGTGCCAGCAGCCTATACAATGAGCAGTTCTTC.

This clone was seen more than once but under ten times. CDR3 nucleotide sequence: TGTGCCAGCAGTTTTAGCCCCTCAGGGCAGTTCTTC. Protein product: CASSFSPSGQFF. The gene calls are TRBV12-3 or TRBV12-4 and TRBJ2-1; no firm D call. The CDR3 runs to 12 residues. The V end lost 3 bases, the J end lost 12 bases, and 12 bases lay between the germline ends.

V gene TRBV6-6 combines with J gene TRBJ1-1; D is possibly TRBD1 (5 bases). The V and J ends lost 0 bases and 1 base respectively, with 6 bases between them. The CDR3 is 14 amino acids. Germline V gene data show CDR1 as MNHNY and CDR2 as SVGAGI (reference sequence). CDR3 sequence (DNA): TGTGCCAGCAGTTACTCAGGGGCGAACACTGAAGCTTTCTTT. Translated, it gives CASSYSGANTEAFF.

The J gene is TRBJ1-1, the V gene TRBV7-3; tentative D call: TRBD1 (6 bases). The CDR3 spans 14 residues. V gave up 2 bases and J gave up 5 bases, with 12 bases separating them. Germline CDR1 is SGHTA and CDR2 is FQGTGA. The CDR3: CASSLSGHGTEAFF. DNA of the CDR3: TGTGCCAGCAGCTTATCGGGACATGGGACTGAAGCTTTCTTT.

This clone has only one observation. CDR3 nucleotide sequence: TGTGCCACCAGTGGGAGGGAAAGCGGGCCCCTCGGTGACGAGCAGTACTTC. Translation gives CATSGRESGPLGDEQYF. V gene TRBV24-1 combines with J gene TRBJ2-7, with D perhaps matching TRBD2 (6 bases). Germline V gene lookup returns CDR1 KGHDR and CDR2 SFDVKD. The CDR3 has 17 residues. The germline V and J ends were trimmed by 5 bases and 5 bases, with 24 bases remaining between them.

This rearrangement joins TRBV30 to TRBJ2-7, with TRBD1 matching over 9 bases. Per germline, CDR1 GTSNPN and CDR2 SVGIG (reference sequence). Trimming at V came to 2 bases and at J to 2 bases, leaving 7 bases not matched to a gene. This CDR3 spans 15 amino acids. The CDR3 nucleotides are TGTGCCTGGAGTTTTACCGGGACAGGGCCCTACGAGCAGTACTTC. Protein: CAWSFTGTGPYEQYF. The full variable domain, its missing parts supplied by reference TRBV30 and TRBJ2-7, is SQTIHQWPATLVQPVGSPLSLECTVEGTSNPNLYWYRQAAGRGLQLLFYSVGIGQISSEVPQNLSASRPQDRQFILSSKKLLLSDSGFYLCAWSFTGTGPYEQYFGPGTRLTVT.

The V and J genes are TRBV5-1 and TRBJ1-6, with 9 bases aligning to TRBD1. Germline lookup yields CDR1 SGHRS and CDR2 YFSETQ. This CDR3 is 14 amino acids long. V gave up 7 bases and J gave up 8 bases; unmatched junction bases: 7. Here the CDR3 DNA reads TGCGCCAGCCGTACACAGGGGGCCTATTCACCCCTCCACTTT. Protein sequence: CASRTQGAYSPLHF.

The V and J genes are TRBV19 and TRBJ1-2; TRBD1 matches 7 bases. V trimming: 7 bases; J trimming: 3 bases; junction bases outside the gene matches: 14. This CDR3 has 16 residues. The V gene's germline CDR1 is LNHDA and CDR2 SQIVND (reference sequence). The CDR3 reads CASNFGTAQGDYGYTF. DNA for the CDR3: TGTGCCAGTAACTTTGGGACAGCTCAAGGCGACTATGGCTACACCTTC.

This clone was observed a single time. The chain links TRBV18 to TRBJ2-5; no clear D gene. The CDR3 is made up of 13 amino acids. Germline CDR1 reads KGHSH; CDR2 reads LQKENI. The V end lost 5 bases, the J end lost 4 bases, and 11 bases lay between the germline ends. CDR3 coding DNA: TGTGCCAGCTCAATGGACCGGATAGAGACCCAGTACTTC. This sequence encodes CASSMDRIETQYF. The complete variable domain, with remaining parts taken from reference TRBV18 and TRBJ2-5, reads NAGVMQNPRHLVRRRGQEARLRCSPMKGHSHVYWYRQLPEEGLKFMVYLQKENIIDESGMPKERFSAEFPKEGPSILRIQQVVRGDSAAYFCASSMDRIETQYFGPGTRLLVL.

The chain has TRBV30 and TRBJ2-1; 11 bases fit TRBD2. Looked up from germline, CDR1 is GTSNPN and CDR2 is SVGIG (reference sequence). The J segment lost 9 bases and the V segment lost 2 bases, leaving 6 bases of the junction unmatched. The CDR3 is 14 residues long. CDR3: CAWSPGLAVREQFF. DNA of the CDR3: TGTGCCTGGAGTCCGGGACTAGCGGTACGTGAGCAGTTCTTC.